This is a list of T cell receptor beta chains from one sample in a study of T-cell reconstitution after alpha-beta-depleted transplantation in children. One entry per CDR3 protein results from TCRdb running MiXCR on the PCR reads. Of around 800,000 distinct CDR3 sequences in the sample, roughly 15% were seen once. The input for sequencing was PBMCs, mostly from graft donor cells, taken 360 days after TCRalphabeta/CD19-depleted stem cell transplant. These receptors were collected from a male patient aged 10 to 17 who had a stem cell transplant for acute lymphoblastic leukemia, so the T cells may come from the graft donor. Each CDR3 is given without its conserved first and last residue. Not all rows give a size; the values are once, few, many and, for expanded clones, a class.

size: few
V: TRBV20-1
J: TRBJ1-2
CDR3: SAQLRGQGAGYGYT

size: NA
V: TRBV5-1
J: TRBJ2-2
CDR3: ASRTLLGEDGELF

size: NA
V: TRBV2
J: TRBJ2-2
CDR3: ASIGLFTDTGELF

size: few
V: TRBV21-1
J: TRBJ2-1
CDR3: ASSKPYRDRGQFKF

size: NA
V: TRBV24-1
J: TRBJ2-1
CDR3: ATSDPGGSYNEQF

size: few
V: TRBV5-6
J: TRBJ2-1
CDR3: ASSLWRTPYNEQF

size: NA
V: TRBV6-4
J: TRBJ1-1
CDR3: ASSVAPPEAF

size: NA
V: TRBV20-1
J: TRBJ1-2
CDR3: SAPRDSLPYGYT

size: NA
V: TRBV7-3
J: TRBJ2-1
CDR3: ASSWAGGINEQF

size: NA
V: TRBV20-1
J: TRBJ2-1
CDR3: SARDLGLAGDEQF

size: NA
V: TRBV7-9
J: TRBJ2-3
CDR3: ASSMTGYTDTQY

size: many
V: TRBV4-1
J: TRBJ2-1
CDR3: ASSPIAGASYNEQF

size: few
V: TRBV7-2
J: TRBJ2-5
CDR3: ASRSTGNMETQY

size: few
V: TRBV4-1
J: TRBJ2-7
CDR3: ASSQDPGQSYEQY

size: few
V: TRBV24-1
J: TRBJ2-3
CDR3: ATSDLDVRTDTQY

size: NA
V: TRBV2
J: TRBJ1-5
CDR3: ASGQDSNQPQH

size: NA
V: TRBV12-3/TRBV12-4
J: TRBJ2-1
CDR3: ASRVDRDNEQF

size: few
V: TRBV12-3/TRBV12-4
J: TRBJ2-5
CDR3: ASSNYRDRGPETQY

size: NA
V: TRBV11-2
J: TRBJ2-1
CDR3: ASSLAGRPNNEQF

size: NA
V: TRBV5-1
J: TRBJ2-3
CDR3: ASSHSSGRVPIQY

size: NA
V: TRBV5-1
J: TRBJ1-6
CDR3: ASSSGQGGYNSPLH

size: many
V: TRBV5-1
J: TRBJ1-1
CDR3: ASSLGRDTEAF

size: NA
V: TRBV27
J: TRBJ2-7
CDR3: ASSFGSGATYEQY

size: few
V: TRBV5-6
J: TRBJ2-7
CDR3: ASSSGTNEQY

size: NA
V: TRBV21-1
J: TRBJ2-7
CDR3: ASSKVGQGAHEQY

size: NA
V: TRBV5-1
J: TRBJ2-1
CDR3: ASFWGPPGLANNEQF

size: few
V: TRBV12-3/TRBV12-4
J: TRBJ1-2
CDR3: ASSWGQGNYGYT

size: NA
V: TRBV6-2/TRBV6-3
J: TRBJ2-3
CDR3: ASSYKGPRTDTQY

size: few
V: TRBV10-3
J: TRBJ1-5
CDR3: AISLTATNQPQH

size: NA
V: TRBV5-5
J: TRBJ2-1
CDR3: ASSLDFGNYNEQF

size: NA
V: TRBV18
J: TRBJ2-5
CDR3: ASSPRLGATAQETQY

size: NA
V: TRBV9
J: TRBJ1-1
CDR3: ASSVAGVPNTEAF

size: few
V: TRBV5-1
J: TRBJ2-5
CDR3: ASSLKSAETQY

size: NA
V: TRBV4-1
J: TRBJ2-7
CDR3: ASSQDTSGLSSYEQY

size: NA
V: TRBV5-1
J: TRBJ1-4
CDR3: ASSLDSREGKLF

size: NA
V: TRBV3-1
J: TRBJ1-2
CDR3: ASSQAGRVGYT

size: few
V: TRBV29-1
J: TRBJ2-5
CDR3: SVEEIPLLERRRETQY

size: many
V: TRBV5-1
J: TRBJ2-1
CDR3: ASSSHYNEQF

size: NA
V: TRBV5-1
J: TRBJ2-7
CDR3: ASSLSTSGPYEQY

size: few
V: TRBV2
J: TRBJ1-1
CDR3: ASRSSGLTEAF

size: NA
V: TRBV27
J: TRBJ2-5
CDR3: ASSSTKAETQY

size: many
V: TRBV5-1
J: TRBJ2-2
CDR3: ASSLLAGTPGELF

size: NA
V: TRBV6-5
J: TRBJ2-3
CDR3: ASSYSSSGAGTDTQY

size: NA
V: TRBV7-8
J: TRBJ2-1
CDR3: ASSLLVQRGNEQF

size: once
V: TRBV3-1
J: TRBJ2-2
CDR3: ASSQDRTGNTGELF

size: few
V: TRBV4-2
J: TRBJ2-2
CDR3: ASSPRPERLAIGTGELF

size: few
V: TRBV12-3/TRBV12-4
J: TRBJ2-4
CDR3: ASSLGSGRGVSNIQY

size: few
V: TRBV7-8
J: TRBJ1-5
CDR3: AIRQLHQPQH

size: few
V: TRBV11-2
J: TRBJ2-1
CDR3: ASSPPMGNEQF

size: few
V: TRBV2
J: TRBJ1-1
CDR3: ASKQEERTTEAF

size: NA
V: TRBV20-1
J: TRBJ2-7
CDR3: SARDGDGRDEQY

size: NA
V: TRBV20-1
J: TRBJ1-3
CDR3: SARGLGQGYRGRNTIY